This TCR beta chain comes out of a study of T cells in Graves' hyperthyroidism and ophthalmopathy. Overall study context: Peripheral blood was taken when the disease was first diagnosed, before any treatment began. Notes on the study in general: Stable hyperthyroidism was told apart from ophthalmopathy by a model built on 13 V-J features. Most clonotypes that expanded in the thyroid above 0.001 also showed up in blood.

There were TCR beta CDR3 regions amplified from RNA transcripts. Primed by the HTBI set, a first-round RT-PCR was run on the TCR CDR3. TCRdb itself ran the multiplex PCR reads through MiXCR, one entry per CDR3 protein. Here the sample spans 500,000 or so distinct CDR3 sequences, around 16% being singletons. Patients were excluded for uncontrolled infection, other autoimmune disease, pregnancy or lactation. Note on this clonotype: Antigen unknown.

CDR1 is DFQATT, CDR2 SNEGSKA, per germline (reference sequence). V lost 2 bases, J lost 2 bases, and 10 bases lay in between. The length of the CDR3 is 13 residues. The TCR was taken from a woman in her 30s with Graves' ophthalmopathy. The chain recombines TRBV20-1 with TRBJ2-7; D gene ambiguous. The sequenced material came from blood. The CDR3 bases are TGCAGTGCTAGATATAGGCAGCCCTACGAGCAGTACTTC. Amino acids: CSARYRQPYEQYF.